These 9 T cell receptor beta chains were all obtained from the same sample, sequenced in a study of OX40 agonist ivuxolimab in advanced cancers. The library was generated by the immunoSEQ multiplex PCR assay. Drawn from immuneACCESS, this table holds only the in-frame rearrangements with V and J called that TCRdb kept. Clones are partly lost; checked studies trace under half to an unresolved V gene and leave the rest unexplained. Counted in this sample were approximately 100,000 clones; around 90% of them appeared once. The top ten clonotypes cover just under 0.8% of the sample. Sequenced material: CD4+ or CD8+ T cells sorted from blood, taken in a trial of the OX40 agonist ivuxolimab. The receptors derive from an adult with an advanced solid tumor such as melanoma, head and neck, liver or kidney cancer.

In this sample, this clone turned up a few times. The chain has TRBV7-2 and TRBJ1-2; no reliable D call. The CDR3 is made up of 13 amino acids. CDR1 is SGHTA and CDR2 is FQGNSA in the germline V gene. Trimming shortened V by 5 bases and J by 7 bases, and 14 bases separated the two germline ends. CDR3 nucleotide sequence: TGTGCCAGCAGCAGAACGGGGTTGAGTGGCTACACCTTC. Translation gives CASSRTGLSGYTF.

The chain uses TRBV30 and TRBJ2-3; D possibly corresponds to TRBD2 (6 bases). Germline CDR1 GTSNPN, CDR2 SVGIG (reference sequence). The CDR3 has 12 residues. V was clipped by 3 bases and J by 6 bases, with 10 bases between them. This CDR3 is CAWSTSPDTQYF. As DNA, the CDR3 is TGTGCCTGGAGCACTAGCCCCGATACGCAGTATTTT.

This rearrangement joins TRBV7-9 to TRBJ2-3; D is undetermined. Germline CDR1 and CDR2: SEHNR and FQNEAQ (reference sequence). Between the trimmed V and J ends, which lost 3 bases and 6 bases, there was a span of 19 bases. The CDR3 runs to 16 residues. DNA of the CDR3: TGTGCCAGCAGCTTCGAATCGGCCCTGACCTCCGATACGCAGTATTTT. It yields the protein CASSFESALTSDTQYF.

The V call is TRBV7-2, the J call TRBJ1-1; D possibly corresponds to TRBD1 (6 bases). The CDR3 is made up of 15 amino acids. The V end lost 5 bases, the J end lost 5 bases, and 18 bases lay between the germline ends. In germline, CDR1 is SGHTA, CDR2 FQGNSA. CDR3 nucleotides: TGTGCCAGCAGCACCCATAGGGGGAGGGCGACTGAAGCTTTCTTT. Translation gives CASSTHRGRATEAFF.

This sequence joins TRBV4-3 and TRBJ2-3; D is unclear. The length of the CDR3 is 14 residues. Germline lookup yields CDR1 LGHNA and CDR2 YSLEER. Trimming cost V 0 bases and J 4 bases, with 8 bases left between them. CDR3 amino acids: CASSQDRFPDTQYF. The CDR3 nucleotides are TGCGCCAGCAGCCAAGACAGGTTCCCAGATACGCAGTATTTT.

V gene TRBV28 combines with J gene TRBJ2-7; 11 nucleotides align to TRBD2. The CDR3 runs to 13 residues. Per germline, CDR1 MDHEN and CDR2 SYDVKM. Losses at the gene ends were 6 bases for V and 3 bases for J; bases not matched to a gene: 1. The CDR3 nucleotides are TGTGCCAGCAGGACTAGCGGGGTCTACGAGCAGTACTTC. Its translation is CASRTSGVYEQYF.

The chain links TRBV5-8 to TRBJ2-5, with TRBD1 identical over 11 bases. V was pared by 3 bases and J by 3 bases, with 4 bases of the junction left unmatched. The length of the CDR3 is 15 residues. Germline CDR1 is SGHTS and CDR2 is YDEGEE. The CDR3 DNA sequence: TGTGCCAGCAGCTCCGGGACAGGGGGAGAAGAGACCCAGTACTTC. It codes for CASSSGTGGEETQYF.

This clone was observed a few times. The gene calls are TRBV11-3 and TRBJ2-7; D remains unclear. Germline-derived CDR1 and CDR2 are SGHNT and YENEEA. The length of the CDR3 is 9 residues. V shed 4 bases and J shed 9 bases, with 4 bases lying between them. Here the CDR3 DNA reads TGTGCCAGCAGCTCAGGGCAGTACTTC. This codes for CASSSGQYF.

This chain uses TRBV30 with TRBJ1-1; TRBD1 agrees at 8 bases. The CDR3 extends over 15 amino acids. Germline CDR1 is GTSNPN and CDR2 is SVGIG (reference sequence). J lost 0 bases, V lost 2 bases, and 5 bases had no gene match. The CDR3 is CAWSSTGGVNTEAFF. Written as DNA, the CDR3 is TGTGCCTGGAGTAGTACAGGGGGGGTGAACACTGAAGCTTTCTTT.